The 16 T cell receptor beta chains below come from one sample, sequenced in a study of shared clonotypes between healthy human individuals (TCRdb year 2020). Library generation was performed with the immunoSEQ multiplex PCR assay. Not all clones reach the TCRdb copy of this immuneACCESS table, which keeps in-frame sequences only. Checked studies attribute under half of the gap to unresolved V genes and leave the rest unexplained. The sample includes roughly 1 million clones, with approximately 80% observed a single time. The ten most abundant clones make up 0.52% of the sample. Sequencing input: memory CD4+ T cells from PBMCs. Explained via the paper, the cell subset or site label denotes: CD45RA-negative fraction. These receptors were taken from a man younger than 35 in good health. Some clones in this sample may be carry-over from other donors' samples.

CDR3 bases: TGTGCCAGCTCACGCCGGGACTCACTACAAGAGACCCAGTACTTC. Translating gives CASSRRDSLQETQYF. The V gene is TRBV18, the J gene TRBJ2-5; maybe TRBD2 (6 bases). V shed 4 bases and J shed 2 bases, with 14 bases lying between them. CDR1 is KGHSH and CDR2 is LQKENI in the germline V gene. The CDR3 has 15 amino acids.

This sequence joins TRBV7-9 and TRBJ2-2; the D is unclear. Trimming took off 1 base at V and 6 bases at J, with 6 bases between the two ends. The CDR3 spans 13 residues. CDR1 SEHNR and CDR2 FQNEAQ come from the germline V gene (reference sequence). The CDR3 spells CASSLVEAGELFF. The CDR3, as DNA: TGTGCCAGCAGCTTAGTTGAGGCCGGGGAGCTGTTTTTT.

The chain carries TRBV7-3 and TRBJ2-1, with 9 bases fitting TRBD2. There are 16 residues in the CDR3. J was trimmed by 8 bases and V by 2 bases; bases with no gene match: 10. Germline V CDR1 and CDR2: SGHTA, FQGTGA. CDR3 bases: TGTGCCAGCAGCTTAGGCGGGCTAGCGGGAATCGATGAGCAGTTCTTC. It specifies CASSLGGLAGIDEQFF.

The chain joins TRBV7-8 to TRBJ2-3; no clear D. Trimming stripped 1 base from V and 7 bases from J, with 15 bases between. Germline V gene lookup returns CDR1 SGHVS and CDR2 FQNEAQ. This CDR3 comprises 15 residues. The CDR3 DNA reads TGTGCCAGCAGCTTAGGGGCCATAGGTGTGAATACGCAGTATTTT. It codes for CASSLGAIGVNTQYF.

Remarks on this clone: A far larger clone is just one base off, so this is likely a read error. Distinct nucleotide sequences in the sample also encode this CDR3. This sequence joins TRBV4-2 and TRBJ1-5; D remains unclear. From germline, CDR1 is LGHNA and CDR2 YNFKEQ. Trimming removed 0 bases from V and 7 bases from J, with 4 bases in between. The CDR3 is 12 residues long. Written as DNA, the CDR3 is TGTGCCAGCAGCCAAGACGGCCAGCCCCAGCATTTT. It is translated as CASSQDGQPQHF.

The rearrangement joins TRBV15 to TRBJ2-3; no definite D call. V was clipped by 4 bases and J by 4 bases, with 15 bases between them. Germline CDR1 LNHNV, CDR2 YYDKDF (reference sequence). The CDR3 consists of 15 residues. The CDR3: CATSKGIPVADTQYF. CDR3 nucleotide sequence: TGTGCCACCAGCAAAGGGATCCCGGTAGCAGATACGCAGTATTTT.

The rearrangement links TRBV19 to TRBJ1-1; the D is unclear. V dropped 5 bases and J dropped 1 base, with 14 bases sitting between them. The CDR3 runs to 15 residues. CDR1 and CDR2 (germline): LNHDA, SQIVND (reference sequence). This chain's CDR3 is CASSVALGANTEAFF. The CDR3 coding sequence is TGTGCCAGTAGTGTTGCCCTCGGAGCGAACACTGAAGCTTTCTTT.

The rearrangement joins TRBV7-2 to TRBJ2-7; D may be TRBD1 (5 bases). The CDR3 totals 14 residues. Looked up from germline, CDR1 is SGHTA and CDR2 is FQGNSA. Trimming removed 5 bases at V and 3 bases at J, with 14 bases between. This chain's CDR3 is CASSPFRARYEQYF. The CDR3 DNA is TGTGCCAGCAGCCCCTTCAGGGCGCGCTACGAGCAGTACTTC. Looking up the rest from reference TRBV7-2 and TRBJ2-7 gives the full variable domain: GAGVSQSPSNKVTEKGKDVELRCDPISGHTALYWYRQSLGQGLEFLIYFQGNSAPDKSGLPSDRFSAERTGGSVSTLTIQRTQQEDSAVYLCASSPFRARYEQYFGPGTRLTVT.

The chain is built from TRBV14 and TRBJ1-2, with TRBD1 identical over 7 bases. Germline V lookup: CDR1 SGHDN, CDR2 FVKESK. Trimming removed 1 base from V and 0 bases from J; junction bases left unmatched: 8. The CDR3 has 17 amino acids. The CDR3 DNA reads TGTGCCAGCAGCCAAGCCCGAGGGGGCACAGCTAACTATGGCTACACCTTC. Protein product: CASSQARGGTANYGYTF. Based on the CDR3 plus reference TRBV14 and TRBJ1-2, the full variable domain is EAGVTQFPSHSVIEKGQTVTLRCDPISGHDNLYWYRRVMGKEIKFLLHFVKESKQDESGMPNNRFLAERTGGTYSTLKVQPAELEDSGVYFCASSQARGGTANYGYTFGSGTRLTVV.

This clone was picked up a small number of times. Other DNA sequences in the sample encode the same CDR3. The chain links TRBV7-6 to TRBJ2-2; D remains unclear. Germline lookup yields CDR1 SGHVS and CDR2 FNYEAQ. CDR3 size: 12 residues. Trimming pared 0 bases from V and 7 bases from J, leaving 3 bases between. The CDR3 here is CASSLAGGELFF. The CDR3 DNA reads TGTGCCAGCAGCTTAGCTGGCGGGGAGCTGTTTTTT.

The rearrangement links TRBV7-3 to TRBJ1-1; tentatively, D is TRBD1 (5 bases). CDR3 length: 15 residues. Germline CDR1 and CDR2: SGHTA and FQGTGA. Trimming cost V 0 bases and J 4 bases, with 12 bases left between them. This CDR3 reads CASSLTAAGGTEAFF. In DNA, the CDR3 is TGTGCCAGCAGCTTAACAGCAGCCGGGGGCACTGAAGCTTTCTTT.

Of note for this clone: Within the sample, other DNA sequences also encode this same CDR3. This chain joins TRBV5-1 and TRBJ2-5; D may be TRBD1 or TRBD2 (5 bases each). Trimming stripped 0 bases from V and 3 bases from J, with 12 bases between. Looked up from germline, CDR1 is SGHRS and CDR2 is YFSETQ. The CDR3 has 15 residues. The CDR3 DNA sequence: TGCGCCAGCAGCTTGGCTGGGACGAGTGAAGAGACCCAGTACTTC. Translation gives CASSLAGTSEETQYF.

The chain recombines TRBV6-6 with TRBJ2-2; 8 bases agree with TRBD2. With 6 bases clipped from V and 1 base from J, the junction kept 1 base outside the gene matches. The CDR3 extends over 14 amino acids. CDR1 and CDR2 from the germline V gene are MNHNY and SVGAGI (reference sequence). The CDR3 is CASRRGENTGELFF. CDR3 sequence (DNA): TGTGCCAGCAGGCGGGGGGAGAACACCGGGGAGCTGTTTTTT.

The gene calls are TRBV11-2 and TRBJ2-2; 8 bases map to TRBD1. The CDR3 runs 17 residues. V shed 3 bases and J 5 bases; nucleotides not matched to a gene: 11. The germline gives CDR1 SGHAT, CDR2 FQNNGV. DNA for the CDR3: TGTGCCAGCAGCTTCAATCTGGACAGGGTTGGTACCGGGGAGCTGTTTTTT. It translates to CASSFNLDRVGTGELFF.

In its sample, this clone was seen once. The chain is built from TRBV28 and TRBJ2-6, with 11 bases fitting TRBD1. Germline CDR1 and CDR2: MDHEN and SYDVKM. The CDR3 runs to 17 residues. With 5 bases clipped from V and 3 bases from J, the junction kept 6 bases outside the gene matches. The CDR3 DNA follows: TGTGCCAGCAGTCGGGACAGGGGGGTCGTTGGGGCCAACGTCCTGACTTTC. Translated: CASSRDRGVVGANVLTF.

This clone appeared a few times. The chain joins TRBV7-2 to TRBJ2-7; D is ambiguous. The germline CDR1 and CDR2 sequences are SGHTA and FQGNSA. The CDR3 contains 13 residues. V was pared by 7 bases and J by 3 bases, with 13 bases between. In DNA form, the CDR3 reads TGTGCCAGCAACTTTGACTGGGACTACGAGCAGTACTTC. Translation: CASNFDWDYEQYF.